This T cell receptor beta chain was observed in a study of blood T cell repertoires in COVID-19. About the study: Samples came from the United States, Italy and Spain, spanning acute and convalescent COVID-19. The cDNA or gDNA used as material had been derived from T cells, B-cell-depleted T cells, or PBMCs.

This CDR3 comprises 15 residues. Trimming left V 1 base short and J 7 bases short, with 18 bases between. Germline values: CDR1 SGDLS, CDR2 YYNGEE. In the original processing: Amplified reference gene primers provided the basis for estimating nucleated cell counts. Assay used: immunoSEQ multiplex PCR; TCRdb lists only in-frame clones, some missing. The V and J calls and clone size are taken from that table; D and trimming were inferred from the DNA. The sample holds fewer than 120,000 clones, around 90% seen once. V and J are TRBV9 and TRBJ2-7; D may be TRBD1 (5 bases). This clonotype was obtained from a human donor in a cohort sampled during active COVID-19. Sequencing was carried out using peripheral blood. The chain's CDR3 is CASSVSPGSPREQYF. The DNA of the CDR3 is TGTGCCAGCAGCGTAAGCCCAGGGTCTCCTAGGGAGCAGTACTTC.